The next 24 T cell receptor beta chains were all read from a single sample in a study of vaccination and CD4 T cells after COVID-19. The treatment is: roughly 11-day PBMC culture with coronavirus spike peptide pools or control peptides (ViraFEST assay). Sequenced with the Oncomine TCR Beta short-read assay was DNA taken from cultured CD4+ T cells. TCRdb re-called the PCR reads with MiXCR, one entry per CDR3 protein. The data show over 15,000 distinct CDR3 sequences, about 51% seen once. Antigen specificity for these receptors is unknown. This material consisted of CD4+ T cells from blood, cultured in vitro, taken before SARS-CoV-2 vaccination. These receptors were taken from a human donor who had recovered from COVID-19.

The V gene is TRBV28, the J gene TRBJ2-5, with 10 bases that match TRBD1. After removal of 6 bases from V and 4 bases from J, the junction contained 8 bases not matched to a gene. Germline-derived CDR1 and CDR2 are MDHEN and SYDVKM. The CDR3 spans 15 residues. The CDR3, as DNA: TGTGCCAGCAGAACGACAGGGGGCCAACGAGAGACCCAGTACTTC. Its translation: CASRTTGGQRETQYF.

The rearrangement uses TRBV7-9 and TRBJ1-4; D uncertain. Looked up from germline, CDR1 is SEHNR and CDR2 is FQNEAQ (reference sequence). The V end lost 5 bases, the J end lost 8 bases, and 15 bases lay between the germline ends. This CDR3 comprises 14 residues. The CDR3, as DNA: TGTGCCAGCAGCGCGGGAAACGGACGGGAAAAACTGTTTTTT. Translation gives CASSAGNGREKLFF. Together with reference TRBV7-9 and TRBJ1-4, the CDR3 gives the full variable domain: DTGVSQNPRHKITKRGQNVTFRCDPISEHNRLYWYRQTLGQGPEFLTYFQNEAQLEKSRLLSDRFSAERPKGSFSTLEIQRTEQGDSAMYLCASSAGNGREKLFFGSGTQLSVL.

The chain is built from TRBV7-9 and TRBJ2-2; 9 bases agree with TRBD1. V trimming: 5 bases; J trimming: 4 bases; junction bases outside the gene matches: 11. The V gene's germline CDR1 is SEHNR and CDR2 FQNEAQ (reference sequence). The CDR3 is 17 amino acids. This chain's CDR3 is CASSHKRGQGFTGELFF. The CDR3 nucleotides read TGTGCCAGCAGCCATAAAAGGGGACAGGGTTTCACCGGGGAGCTGTTTTTT.

The gene calls are TRBV20-1 and TRBJ2-5; D may be TRBD1 (7 bases). The length of the CDR3 is 13 residues. The germline V and J ends were trimmed by 6 bases and 2 bases, with 13 bases remaining between them. In germline, CDR1 is DFQATT, CDR2 SNEGSKA (reference sequence). This CDR3 is CSAGGQLQETQYF. The CDR3 DNA follows: TGCAGTGCGGGGGGACAGCTACAAGAGACCCAGTACTTC.

The J gene is TRBJ1-2, the V gene TRBV20-1; a possible D gene is TRBD1 (5 bases). V lost 6 bases to trimming and J lost 7 bases, with 18 bases between them. Germline V gene sequence: CDR1 DFQATT, CDR2 SNEGSKA (reference sequence). This CDR3 has 13 residues. The CDR3: CSAEPQGRRGYTF. In DNA, the CDR3 is TGCAGTGCCGAACCTCAGGGTAGACGTGGCTACACCTTC.

The chain links TRBV7-2 to TRBJ1-5; D gene ambiguous. The length of the CDR3 is 14 residues. Trimming cost V 5 bases and J 2 bases, with 10 bases left between them. CDR1 is SGHTA, CDR2 FQGNSA, per germline. CDR3 residues: CASSRLSGNQPQHF. The CDR3 coding sequence is TGTGCCAGCAGCCGTCTTAGCGGCAATCAGCCCCAGCATTTT.

The rearrangement links TRBV20-1 to TRBJ2-2; 9 positions agree with TRBD1. J gave up 0 bases and V 5 bases, and 13 bases lay outside the gene matches. CDR3 length: 18 residues. Germline values: CDR1 DFQATT, CDR2 SNEGSKA (reference sequence). CDR3 sequence reads: CSARSPTGTGTNTGELFF. DNA for the CDR3: TGCAGTGCTCGATCACCCACTGGGACAGGGACGAACACCGGGGAGCTGTTTTTT.

This CDR3 reads CASSELSLAGGPGNEQFF. The CDR3, as DNA: TGTGCCAGCAGTGAATTATCGCTTGCGGGAGGGCCAGGGAATGAGCAGTTCTTC. The chain recombines TRBV25-1 with TRBJ2-1, with 9 bases fitting TRBD2. Germline CDR1 and CDR2: MGHDK and SYGVNS. This CDR3 contains 18 residues. V lost 1 base, J lost 7 bases, and 14 bases stayed unmatched.

The chain is built from TRBV7-9 and TRBJ1-1, with D unresolved. Between the trimmed V and J ends, which lost 1 base and 3 bases, there was a span of 9 bases. The germline gives CDR1 SEHNR, CDR2 FQNEAQ (reference sequence). CDR3 length: 14 amino acids. CDR3 residues: CASSLGDADTEAFF. DNA of the CDR3: TGTGCCAGCAGCTTAGGGGATGCGGACACTGAAGCTTTCTTT.

In this sample, this clonotype turned up a few times. One end of the junction does not line up with germline, which may come from a read error. The chain carries TRBV6-1 and TRBJ1-6, with D tentatively TRBD1 (6 bases). Germline assignment: CDR1 MNHNS and CDR2 SASEGT. This CDR3 is built from 15 residues. The CDR3 sequence is CASREGRGDNSPLHF. The CDR3 bases are TGTGCCAGCAGAGAAGGGAGGGGGGATAATTCACCCCTCCACTTT.

The genes are TRBV10-1 and TRBJ2-3; no definite D call. The CDR3 is made up of 13 amino acids. Germline V gives CDR1 WNHNN, CDR2 SYGVQD (reference sequence). The ends were cut back, 0 bases at V and 2 bases at J, with 3 bases in the middle. The CDR3 nucleotides read TGCGCCAGCAGTGAGTCGGACACAGATACGCAGTATTTT. Protein: CASSESDTDTQYF.

The V and J genes are TRBV6-2 or TRBV6-3 and TRBJ1-5; D gene uncertain. The V gene's germline CDR1 is MNHEY and CDR2 SVGEGT. Deletions cut 7 bases from V and 0 bases from J, with 4 bases between. The CDR3 runs 12 residues. Here the CDR3 reads CASKDSNQPQHF. The CDR3 DNA reads as TGTGCCAGCAAAGATAGCAATCAGCCCCAGCATTTT.

This clonotype came up once. V gene TRBV20-1 combines with J gene TRBJ2-2; TRBD2 matches at 13 bases. The ends lost 6 bases at V and 4 bases at J; junction bases unmatched: 2. CDR1 is DFQATT, CDR2 SNEGSKA, per germline (reference sequence). The CDR3 runs to 14 residues. The CDR3 bases are TGCAGTGCCGGACTAGCGGGAGTCACCGGGGAGCTGTTTTTT. Translating it yields CSAGLAGVTGELFF.

The V and J genes are TRBV2 and TRBJ1-6; 10 bases align to TRBD1. Germline V gives CDR1 SNHLY, CDR2 FYNNEI. The ends lost 6 bases at V and 10 bases at J; junction bases unmatched: 6. The CDR3 runs to 14 residues. CDR3 protein: CASRGDRGLSPLHF. As DNA, the CDR3 is TGTGCCAGCAGAGGGGACAGGGGATTGTCACCCCTCCACTTT.

The J gene is TRBJ2-3, the V gene TRBV28; D is undetermined. Germline V gene sequence: CDR1 MDHEN, CDR2 SYDVKM. Trimming removed 0 bases at V and 6 bases at J, with 1 base between. The CDR3 covers 11 residues. The DNA for the CDR3 is TGTGCCAGCAGTTTATGGGATACGCAGTATTTT. Protein: CASSLWDTQYF.

This clonotype was detected a few times. This rearrangement joins TRBV7-9 to TRBJ1-3; D remains ambiguous. The germline CDR1 and CDR2 sequences are SEHNR and FQNEAQ (reference sequence). The CDR3 totals 17 residues. The V end lost 5 bases, the J end lost 0 bases, and 17 bases lay between the germline ends. In nucleotides, the CDR3 is TGTGCCAGCAGCCCAGGACTGTCAATTAGCTCTGGAAACACCATATATTTT. Protein sequence: CASSPGLSISSGNTIYF. Drawing the rest from reference TRBV7-9 and TRBJ1-3, the complete variable domain is DTGVSQNPRHKITKRGQNVTFRCDPISEHNRLYWYRQTLGQGPEFLTYFQNEAQLEKSRLLSDRFSAERPKGSFSTLEIQRTEQGDSAMYLCASSPGLSISSGNTIYFGEGSWLTVV.

The CDR3 sequence is CASSLEGAVTGELFF. In DNA form, the CDR3 reads TGTGCCAGCAGCTTGGAGGGGGCGGTCACCGGGGAGCTGTTTTTT. V and J are TRBV7-2 and TRBJ2-2; TRBD1 is a possible D gene (7 bases). V dropped 3 bases and J dropped 4 bases, with 12 bases sitting between them. There are 15 residues in the CDR3. The V gene's germline CDR1 is SGHTA and CDR2 FQGNSA.

There are a few counts of this clonotype. This chain uses TRBV6-1 with TRBJ1-6, with D hard to call. The germline gives CDR1 MNHNS, CDR2 SASEGT. The CDR3 is 11 residues long. The V and J ends lost 6 bases and 14 bases respectively, with 11 bases between them. The DNA of the CDR3 is TGTGCCAGCAGGCGGGAGATGACCCTCCACTTT. The encoded protein is CASRREMTLHF.

V gene TRBV20-1 combines with J gene TRBJ2-3; D gene ambiguous. This CDR3 has 12 amino acids. The germline CDR1 and CDR2 sequences are DFQATT and SNEGSKA (reference sequence). Trimming cost V 3 bases and J 2 bases, with 6 bases left between them. The CDR3 DNA is TGCAGTGCTAGTGAGAACACAGATACGCAGTATTTT. This translates into CSASENTDTQYF.

V gene TRBV6-1 combines with J gene TRBJ2-7; unclear D gene. V was clipped by 4 bases and J by 2 bases, with 9 bases between them. CDR1 MNHNS and CDR2 SASEGT come from the germline V gene. The CDR3 sequence is 13 residues long. CDR3: CASSGYRTYEQYF. DNA for the CDR3: TGTGCCAGCAGTGGTTACCGGACCTACGAGCAGTACTTC.

The gene calls are TRBV6-5 and TRBJ2-3; the D is unclear. In germline, CDR1 is MNHEY, CDR2 SVGAGI. V was clipped by 0 bases and J by 4 bases, with 11 bases between them. The CDR3 is 15 residues long. The chain's CDR3 is CASSYSMASADTQYF. The CDR3 nucleotides are TGTGCCAGCAGTTACTCGATGGCAAGCGCAGATACGCAGTATTTT.

This chain joins TRBV7-6 and TRBJ2-7; the D is unclear. This CDR3 is 13 amino acids long. With 5 bases removed from V and 4 bases from J, the gap between germline ends came to 12 bases. The germline gives CDR1 SGHVS, CDR2 FNYEAQ. CDR3 protein: CASSRTLEYEQYF. The CDR3, as DNA: TGTGCCAGCAGCCGAACCCTCGAGTACGAGCAGTACTTC.

The chain links TRBV6-1 to TRBJ2-7, with 12 bases fitting TRBD2. CDR1 is MNHNS, CDR2 SASEGT, per germline. The CDR3 spans 17 residues. The junction had 9 bases not matched to a gene; V was cut back by 4 bases and J by 2 bases. CDR3: CASSGRRLAGEPYEQYF. The CDR3 DNA follows: TGTGCCAGCAGTGGAAGACGACTAGCGGGAGAACCCTACGAGCAGTACTTC.

The chain employs TRBV20-1 and TRBJ2-5; D is unresolved. This CDR3 is 15 amino acids long. Between the trimmed V and J ends, which lost 3 bases and 4 bases, there was a span of 18 bases. Per germline, CDR1 DFQATT and CDR2 SNEGSKA (reference sequence). The CDR3 region is CSASYSGAELETQYF. The CDR3 nucleotides read TGCAGTGCTAGTTACTCTGGAGCCGAGTTAGAGACCCAGTACTTC.